Shown below are 2 T cell receptor beta chains from a single sample sequenced in a study of blood T cells in healthy people across ages. With a J-beta primer mix and a sample-barcoded 5' primer, a second PCR ran roughly 7 to 11 cycles. TCRdb itself ran the 5' RACE reads through MiXCR, one entry per CDR3 protein. Of 550,000 to 600,000 distinct CDR3 sequences listed, roughly 48% were seen once; the top ten hold under 30%. The sequencing sample was made of blood. Receptors originate from a man older than 75 in good health.

The genes are TRBV4-1 and TRBJ2-1; D unresolved. CDR3 length equals 15 residues. From germline, CDR1 is MGHRA and CDR2 YSYEKL. V shed 1 base and J shed 9 bases, with 16 bases lying between them. The CDR3 sequence is CASSQVSQGLGEQFF. DNA for the CDR3: TGCGCCAGCAGCCAAGTAAGTCAAGGTCTTGGTGAGCAGTTCTTC.

The genes are TRBV20-1 and TRBJ2-5; 7 bases align to TRBD2. The germline V gene has CDR1 DFQATT and CDR2 SNEGSKA (reference sequence). The CDR3 loop spans 15 amino acids. V was clipped by 5 bases and J by 5 bases; unmatched bases: 14. The CDR3 nucleotides read TGCAGTGCTTCCCTCGGCGGGGGTAGCGGGGAGACCCAGTACTTC. This translates into CSASLGGGSGETQYF.